In this sample, the clone carrying this T cell receptor beta chain turned up a few times. The sample is drawn from a study of Graves' ophthalmopathy and Graves' hyperthyroidism. TCR beta CDR3 regions were amplified from RNA transcripts. In the first round, RT-PCR was carried out with HTBI primers, and a multiplex PCR formed the second round. TCRdb independently ran MiXCR on the multiplex PCR reads; one entry per CDR3 protein. The sample gives about 1.2 million distinct CDR3 sequences, about two fifths of which show up once; over 8.5% is in the top ten. Patients were diagnosed from clinical symptoms, serum thyroxine, TRAb, thyroid ultrasound and orbital computed tomography. V was clipped by 0 bases and J by 2 bases, with 11 bases between them. Looked up from germline, CDR1 is DFQATT and CDR2 is SNEGSKA (reference sequence). There are 16 residues in the CDR3.

Sequencing was done on a sample of peripheral blood or thyroid tissue (not recorded which). The sequence was obtained from an adult man with Graves' hyperthyroidism. The chain has TRBV20-1 and TRBJ1-6; D not resolved. The CDR3 coding sequence is TGCAGTGCTAGAGATCTTGGGGAAACCTATAATTCACCCCTCCACTTT. Protein: CSARDLGETYNSPLHF.